Listed below are T cell receptor beta chains from one sample, sequenced in a study of T cell responses to AZD1222 COVID-19 vaccine. The repertoire was sequenced with immunoSEQ multiplex PCR; TCRdb's copy has only in-frame clones and lacks some. The data contain roughly 70,000 clones, around 90% of them singletons. The source material was peripheral blood, sampled 28 days after the second dose of the MenACWY control vaccine. These receptors were taken from an adult who received the MenACWY meningococcal vaccine as a control. Both conserved end residues are part of each CDR3. A D gene is named only where the DNA matches it firmly. The listing skips clone size in some rows; elsewhere it reads once, few, many or a size class.

cdr3_nt: TGTGCCAGCAGCTTAGCACTTCCTAGCGGCATAAAACAAGAGACCCAGTACTTC; cdr3_aa: CASSLALPSGIKQETQYF; d_call: TRBD2; clone_size: -; v_call: TRBV7-6; j_call: TRBJ2-5
cdr3_nt: TGTGCCAGCAGTCCGGACATGAACACTGAAGCTTTCTTT; cdr3_aa: CASSPDMNTEAFF; d_call: -; clone_size: -; v_call: TRBV27; j_call: TRBJ1-1
cdr3_nt: TGTGCCAGTAGTCTCGCTCTAGGTACCGGGGAGCTGTTTTTT; cdr3_aa: CASSLALGTGELFF; d_call: -; clone_size: -; v_call: TRBV19; j_call: TRBJ2-2
cdr3_nt: TGTGCCAGCAGCAGGGACAGAGGGCAGCCCCAGCATTTT; cdr3_aa: CASSRDRGQPQHF; d_call: TRBD1; clone_size: -; v_call: TRBV12-3/TRBV12-4; j_call: TRBJ1-5
cdr3_nt: TGTGCCAGCAGCTTACAAGGGGAAGAGACCCAGTACTTC; cdr3_aa: CASSLQGEETQYF; d_call: -; clone_size: -; v_call: TRBV7-2; j_call: TRBJ2-5
cdr3_nt: TGTGCCAGCAGCAAAGGAGAGACAGGGTACACTGAAGCTTTCTTT; cdr3_aa: CASSKGETGYTEAFF; d_call: -; clone_size: -; v_call: TRBV21-1; j_call: TRBJ1-1
cdr3_nt: TGTGCCAGCAGCACCCGGACAGGTGGAAACACCATATATTTT; cdr3_aa: CASSTRTGGNTIYF; d_call: TRBD1; clone_size: -; v_call: TRBV7-2; j_call: TRBJ1-3
cdr3_nt: TGTGCCAGCCTTTCATCGTTAGTGGCTTTCTTT; cdr3_aa: CASLSSLVAFF; d_call: -; clone_size: once; v_call: TRBV28; j_call: TRBJ1-1
cdr3_nt: TGTGCCAGCAGCTCCTGGGGGGTCGACACTGAAGCTTTCTTT; cdr3_aa: CASSSWGVDTEAFF; d_call: -; clone_size: -; v_call: TRBV7-2; j_call: TRBJ1-1
cdr3_nt: TGTGCCAGCAGCTTAAACGGCAGGATAAATTCACCCCTCCACTTT; cdr3_aa: CASSLNGRINSPLHF; d_call: -; clone_size: once; v_call: TRBV7-2; j_call: TRBJ1-6
cdr3_nt: TGTGCCAGCAGTGACGAGGCCAGTTGGGATGGCTACACCTTC; cdr3_aa: CASSDEASWDGYTF; d_call: -; clone_size: -; v_call: TRBV2; j_call: TRBJ1-2
cdr3_nt: TGTGCCAGCAGCGTAGTCCCTTACGGGGAGCTGTTTTTT; cdr3_aa: CASSVVPYGELFF; d_call: -; clone_size: -; v_call: TRBV9; j_call: TRBJ2-2
cdr3_nt: TGTGCCAGTAGTATCATTCCTGGCAGAGAGAGAAAACTGTTTTTT; cdr3_aa: CASSIIPGRERKLFF; d_call: -; clone_size: -; v_call: TRBV19; j_call: TRBJ1-4
cdr3_nt: TGTGCCAGCAACCCCGTACAAGGCCTAGCGGGAGGGTACAATGAGCAGTTCTTC; cdr3_aa: CASNPVQGLAGGYNEQFF; d_call: TRBD2; clone_size: -; v_call: TRBV28; j_call: TRBJ2-1
cdr3_nt: TGTGCCAGCAGCTCTAGGGGCAGTGAGCAGTTCTTC; cdr3_aa: CASSSRGSEQFF; d_call: -; clone_size: -; v_call: TRBV7-9; j_call: TRBJ2-1
cdr3_nt: TGCGCCAGCAGCTTGGAACTAGCGCAAGAGACCCAGTACTTC; cdr3_aa: CASSLELAQETQYF; d_call: TRBD2; clone_size: -; v_call: TRBV5-1; j_call: TRBJ2-5
cdr3_nt: TGTGCCAGCAGTGAAGCACACGGGGGAAAAAACATTCAGTACTTC; cdr3_aa: CASSEAHGGKNIQYF; d_call: -; clone_size: once; v_call: TRBV6-1; j_call: TRBJ2-4
cdr3_nt: TGTGCCAGCAGTCCTAGCGGCCCCGTTCTCTACGAGCAGTACTTC; cdr3_aa: CASSPSGPVLYEQYF; d_call: TRBD2; clone_size: -; v_call: TRBV6-5; j_call: TRBJ2-7
cdr3_nt: TGTGCCACGGCAGGAGGCAGCAATCAGCCCCAGCATTTT; cdr3_aa: CATAGGSNQPQHF; d_call: -; clone_size: -; v_call: TRBV2; j_call: TRBJ1-5
cdr3_nt: TGCGCCAGCAGCCAAGAGAGTCGGGACGAGCAGTACTTC; cdr3_aa: CASSQESRDEQYF; d_call: -; clone_size: -; v_call: TRBV4-1; j_call: TRBJ2-7
cdr3_nt: TGTGCCAGCAGCCGACAGGGTAACACTGAAGCTTTCTTT; cdr3_aa: CASSRQGNTEAFF; d_call: TRBD1; clone_size: -; v_call: TRBV7-2; j_call: TRBJ1-1
cdr3_nt: TGTGCCAGCAGCGTAACCGGGAGAAATTCACCCCTCCACTTT; cdr3_aa: CASSVTGRNSPLHF; d_call: -; clone_size: -; v_call: TRBV9; j_call: TRBJ1-6
cdr3_nt: TGCGCCAGCAGCCCTAAGACCGGACGGTACGTGACTGAAGCTTTCTTT; cdr3_aa: CASSPKTGRYVTEAFF; d_call: -; clone_size: -; v_call: TRBV4-1; j_call: TRBJ1-1
cdr3_nt: TGTGCCAGTAGAAGAGACCTGGGCGGGGAGCTGTTTTTT; cdr3_aa: CASRRDLGGELFF; d_call: -; clone_size: few; v_call: TRBV19; j_call: TRBJ2-2
cdr3_nt: TGTGCCAGCAGTTCCCTTTTGTGGCAGGGGGCTAAAGATGAGCAGTTCTTC; cdr3_aa: CASSSLLWQGAKDEQFF; d_call: TRBD1; clone_size: -; v_call: TRBV27; j_call: TRBJ2-1
cdr3_nt: TGTGCCAGCAGCAGACAGGGGGCAATCAACGAGCAGTACTTC; cdr3_aa: CASSRQGAINEQYF; d_call: TRBD1; clone_size: -; v_call: TRBV3-1/TRBV3-2; j_call: TRBJ2-7
cdr3_nt: TGTGCCAGCTCACCTCTAGCGGGACCAGCTGGCTACGAGCAGTACTTC; cdr3_aa: CASSPLAGPAGYEQYF; d_call: TRBD2; clone_size: once; v_call: TRBV18; j_call: TRBJ2-7
cdr3_nt: TGTGCCAGCTCACAAAAGAATACAGGGGATGGCTACACCTTC; cdr3_aa: CASSQKNTGDGYTF; d_call: TRBD1; clone_size: -; v_call: TRBV18; j_call: TRBJ1-2
cdr3_nt: TGCAGCGGGGGGGGACAGTTGGAGCGCACAGATACGCAGTATTTT; cdr3_aa: CSGGGQLERTDTQYF; d_call: -; clone_size: -; v_call: TRBV29-1; j_call: TRBJ2-3
cdr3_nt: TGTGCCAGCAGACAGGGGGGCGCGGACATTCAGTACTTC; cdr3_aa: CASRQGGADIQYF; d_call: TRBD1; clone_size: -; v_call: TRBV28; j_call: TRBJ2-4
cdr3_nt: TGCGCCAGCAGCTCCACGTTGGCGGGGGGTGGCTATGGCTACACCTTC; cdr3_aa: CASSSTLAGGGYGYTF; d_call: -; clone_size: -; v_call: TRBV5-1; j_call: TRBJ1-2
cdr3_nt: TGTGCCTGGAGGGACCCTGGAGTAGCGGCCTACGAGCAGTACTTC; cdr3_aa: CAWRDPGVAAYEQYF; d_call: -; clone_size: -; v_call: TRBV30; j_call: TRBJ2-7
cdr3_nt: TGTGCCAGCAGCTTAACGTCAGATACCTATGGCTACACCTTC; cdr3_aa: CASSLTSDTYGYTF; d_call: -; clone_size: -; v_call: TRBV11-2; j_call: TRBJ1-2
cdr3_nt: TGTGCCAGCAGCTTCGGGGCCTTATACTACGAGCAGTACTTC; cdr3_aa: CASSFGALYYEQYF; d_call: -; clone_size: -; v_call: TRBV11-2; j_call: TRBJ2-7
cdr3_nt: TGTGCCAGCAGGGGGGAGACCCAGTACTTC; cdr3_aa: CASRGETQYF; d_call: -; clone_size: once; v_call: TRBV6-4; j_call: TRBJ2-5
cdr3_nt: TGTGCCAGTAGTATTGGCGGGGACGCTGAAGCTTTCTTT; cdr3_aa: CASSIGGDAEAFF; d_call: -; clone_size: -; v_call: TRBV19; j_call: TRBJ1-1
cdr3_nt: TGCAGCGGGGGACGGGACGCTGAAGCTTTCTTT; cdr3_aa: CSGGRDAEAFF; d_call: -; clone_size: few; v_call: TRBV29-1; j_call: TRBJ1-1
cdr3_nt: TGTGCCAGCTCACCACAACAGGGCCGCTCTGGAAACACCATATATTTT; cdr3_aa: CASSPQQGRSGNTIYF; d_call: -; clone_size: -; v_call: TRBV18; j_call: TRBJ1-3
cdr3_nt: TGTGCCAGCAGCTTAGTACGGGGATTGGGCTATGGCTACACCTTC; cdr3_aa: CASSLVRGLGYGYTF; d_call: -; clone_size: -; v_call: TRBV11-1; j_call: TRBJ1-2
cdr3_nt: TGTGCCAGCAGCCCCCCGGGACAGGGGAATTCACCCCTCCACTTT; cdr3_aa: CASSPPGQGNSPLHF; d_call: TRBD1; clone_size: -; v_call: TRBV7-9; j_call: TRBJ1-6
cdr3_nt: TGTGCCAGCAGTAAGGGGTGGGGAGAGACCCAGTACTTC; cdr3_aa: CASSKGWGETQYF; d_call: -; clone_size: -; v_call: TRBV11-2; j_call: TRBJ2-5
cdr3_nt: TGTGCCAGCGGGACAGCCGATTCACCCCTCCACTTT; cdr3_aa: CASGTADSPLHF; d_call: TRBD1; clone_size: -; v_call: TRBV11-2; j_call: TRBJ1-6